The 22 T cell receptor beta chains in this list originate from one sample, sequenced in a study of OX40 agonist ivuxolimab in advanced cancers. Data came from immunoSEQ multiplex PCR; TCRdb stores just in-frame clones and leaves some out. The sample contains approximately 77,000 clones, around 90% of which appear only once. Sequencing was performed on CD4+ or CD8+ T cells sorted from blood, taken in a trial of the OX40 agonist ivuxolimab. The source is an adult with an advanced solid tumor such as melanoma, head and neck, liver or kidney cancer.

The chain carries TRBV6-5 and TRBJ1-3; 7 nucleotides agree with TRBD1. Germline CDR1 MNHEY, CDR2 SVGAGI. J was trimmed by 3 bases and V by 2 bases; bases with no gene match: 1. The CDR3 runs to 14 residues. CDR3 bases: TGTGCCAGCAGTTACGGACAGGATGGAAACACCATATATTTT. Protein sequence: CASSYGQDGNTIYF.

The gene calls are TRBV28 and TRBJ2-3; TRBD2 matches 8 bases. The CDR3 sequence is 16 residues long. In germline, CDR1 is MDHEN, CDR2 SYDVKM. V trimming: 2 bases; J trimming: 1 base; junction bases outside the gene matches: 5. The CDR3, as DNA: TGTGCCAGCAGTTTACTTATCGGGGGGGGCACAGATACGCAGTATTTT. It is translated as CASSLLIGGGTDTQYF.

The V and J genes are TRBV4-1 and TRBJ1-5; D gene unclear. The CDR3 runs 15 residues. The germline V and J ends were trimmed by 4 bases and 4 bases, with 14 bases remaining between them. Per the germline V gene, CDR1 is MGHRA and CDR2 is YSYEKL. CDR3 sequence reads: CASSPEGRPNQPQHF. DNA for the CDR3: TGCGCCAGCAGCCCCGAAGGGAGACCAAATCAGCCCCAGCATTTT.

This chain links TRBV13 with TRBJ2-3; a weak D match, TRBD2 (5 bases). V gave up 3 bases and J gave up 6 bases, with 10 bases separating them. CDR3 length equals 13 residues. The germline V gene encodes CDR1 PRHDT and CDR2 FYEKMQ (reference sequence). Written as DNA, the CDR3 is TGTGCCAGCAGCTTGAGGTCGGGGGATACGCAGTATTTT. It is translated as CASSLRSGDTQYF.

The chain employs TRBV27 and TRBJ1-1; TRBD1 matches 7 bases. Germline V gene sequence: CDR1 MNHEY, CDR2 SMNVEV (reference sequence). Losses at the gene ends were 6 bases for V and 7 bases for J; bases not matched to a gene: 8. This CDR3 has 13 amino acids. CDR3 in amino acids: CASRETRDSEAFF. DNA of the CDR3: TGTGCCAGCAGGGAAACCCGGGACAGTGAAGCTTTCTTT.

This chain uses TRBV7-9 with TRBJ2-6, with TRBD1 matching 12 bases. The V and J ends lost 5 bases and 1 base, in that order; junction bases with no gene match: 6. The germline CDR1 and CDR2 sequences are SEHNR and FQNEAQ (reference sequence). The CDR3 totals 18 residues. The CDR3 here is CASSPQGQGASGANVLTF. The DNA for the CDR3 is TGTGCCAGCAGCCCCCAGGGACAGGGGGCTTCTGGGGCCAACGTCCTGACTTTC. Combining the CDR3 with reference TRBV7-9 and TRBJ2-6 gives the whole variable domain DTGVSQNPRHKITKRGQNVTFRCDPISEHNRLYWYRQTLGQGPEFLTYFQNEAQLEKSRLLSDRFSAERPKGSFSTLEIQRTEQGDSAMYLCASSPQGQGASGANVLTFGAGSRLTVL.

The rearrangement joins TRBV6-6 to TRBJ1-2; D remains unclear. Trimming shortened V by 0 bases and J by 4 bases, and 9 bases separated the two germline ends. In germline, CDR1 is MNHNY, CDR2 SVGAGI (reference sequence). CDR3 length: 14 amino acids. CDR3 DNA sequence: TGTGCCAGCAGTTACTCGGCCAGCTTCTATGGCTACACCTTC. The encoded protein is CASSYSASFYGYTF.

The chain joins TRBV29-1 to TRBJ1-2, with 9 nucleotides matching TRBD1. Germline CDR1 reads SQVTM; CDR2 reads ANQGSEA. The CDR3 extends over 12 amino acids. Unmatched junction bases numbered 6, after V lost 6 bases and J lost 7 bases. CDR3 nucleotide sequence: TGCAGCGTGGGGACAGGGTTAAGTGGCTACACCTTC. Amino acid sequence: CSVGTGLSGYTF.

The chain couples TRBV15 to TRBJ2-7; D is undetermined. Trimming stripped 3 bases from V and 5 bases from J, with 14 bases between. The CDR3 contains 14 residues. CDR1 and CDR2 from the germline V gene are LNHNV and YYDKDF (reference sequence). CDR3 sequence (DNA): TGTGCCACCAGCAGGGCAGCGACACTGGACGAGCAGTACTTC. It codes for CATSRAATLDEQYF.

J is TRBJ2-1 and V is TRBV2; 9 nucleotides line up with TRBD2. The CDR3 totals 14 residues. CDR1 and CDR2 from the germline V gene are SNHLY and FYNNEI. Trimming at V came to 5 bases and at J to 4 bases, leaving 3 bases not matched to a gene. The CDR3 DNA follows: TGTGCCAGCAGTCGGCTAGCGGGATACAATGAGCAGTTCTTC. Its translation: CASSRLAGYNEQFF.

The chain employs TRBV10-1 and TRBJ2-7; D may be TRBD1 or TRBD2 (5 bases each). V lost 5 bases and J 4 bases, leaving 9 bases between the germline ends. Germline V gives CDR1 WNHNN, CDR2 SYGVQD (reference sequence). This CDR3 has 12 residues. CDR3 sequence: CASSRGIYEQYF. CDR3 nucleotide sequence: TGCGCCAGCAGTCGGGGCATTTACGAGCAGTACTTC.

The DNA for the CDR3 is TGTGCCAGCAGTAGCTCCGGAGCAAACTATGGCTACACCTTC. As protein: CASSSSGANYGYTF. The V and J genes are TRBV28 and TRBJ1-2; D is unresolved. CDR1 is MDHEN and CDR2 is SYDVKM in the germline V gene. V was shortened by 5 bases and J by 2 bases, with 12 bases between the two germline ends. The CDR3 runs to 14 residues.

The chain recombines TRBV6-1 with TRBJ1-5; unclear D gene. Per germline, CDR1 MNHNS and CDR2 SASEGT. The CDR3 length is 13 residues. Trimming stripped 6 bases from V and 0 bases from J, with 6 bases between. DNA of the CDR3: TGTGCCAGCAGAATAAATAGCAATCAGCCCCAGCATTTT. Residues: CASRINSNQPQHF.

The chain links TRBV11-2 to TRBJ2-7, with a possible D match to TRBD2 (6 bases). From germline, CDR1 is SGHAT and CDR2 FQNNGV. The CDR3 sequence is 13 residues long. The ends were cut back, 1 base at V and 7 bases at J, with 11 bases in the middle. CDR3 coding DNA: TGTGCCAGCAGCTTAGGACTAGGGCAGGAGCAGTACTTC. Protein sequence: CASSLGLGQEQYF.

In DNA form, the CDR3 reads TGCGCCAGCAGGACCCAAGGCGGAAGCTCCTACGAGCAGTACTTC. Translating gives CASRTQGGSSYEQYF. The V call is TRBV5-1, the J call TRBJ2-7; D uncertain. This CDR3 contains 15 residues. Germline-derived CDR1 and CDR2 are SGHRS and YFSETQ. Trimming cost V 5 bases and J 0 bases, with 15 bases left between them.

The genes are TRBV30 and TRBJ1-6, with D possibly matching TRBD1 (6 bases). The ends were cut back, 2 bases at V and 10 bases at J, with 12 bases in the middle. This CDR3 region has 13 residues. Germline CDR1 reads GTSNPN; CDR2 reads SVGIG (reference sequence). The chain's CDR3 is CAWSLRGASPLHF. DNA of the CDR3: TGTGCCTGGAGTCTCAGGGGCGCCTCACCCCTCCACTTT.

CDR3 DNA: TGTGCCAGCAGCCCCGGCGGGGCGAGGTCCCAGTACTTC. Residues: CASSPGGARSQYF. The rearrangement links TRBV11-2 to TRBJ2-5; D is possibly TRBD2 (6 bases). In germline, CDR1 is SGHAT, CDR2 FQNNGV. This CDR3 contains 13 residues. V was cut by 5 bases and J by 9 bases, with 16 bases left in between.

In this sample, this clone turned up a few times. This chain joins TRBV7-2 and TRBJ1-6; TRBD1 matches 7 bases. CDR3 length: 15 residues. The germline V gene encodes CDR1 SGHTA and CDR2 FQGNSA. With V trimmed by 6 bases and J by 7 bases, 9 bases remained unmatched. CDR3 DNA: TGTGCCAGCAGAACCGACAGGGCAAACAATTCACCCCTCCACTTT. Protein sequence: CASRTDRANNSPLHF.

The chain links TRBV5-1 to TRBJ1-1, with a possible D match to TRBD1 (6 bases). From germline, CDR1 is SGHRS and CDR2 YFSETQ. V was pared by 3 bases and J by 2 bases, with 32 bases between. The length of the CDR3 is 21 residues. CDR3 loop: CASSSRPPDLTGSIRNTEAFF. The CDR3 nucleotides read TGCGCCAGCAGCTCAAGACCCCCAGACCTGACAGGCTCTATACGCAACACTGAAGCTTTCTTT.

This chain uses TRBV19 with TRBJ2-5; a weak D match, TRBD1 (7 bases). CDR1 and CDR2 from the germline V gene are LNHDA and SQIVND (reference sequence). This CDR3 has 14 residues. The CDR3 bases are TGTGCGGCGGGGTCAGGGGGTTACCAAGAGACCCAGTACTTC. Protein sequence: CAAGSGGYQETQYF.

This chain connects TRBV6-1 to TRBJ1-4; D ambiguous. The CDR3 contains 14 residues. The V and J ends lost 3 bases and 2 bases respectively, with 7 bases between them. Germline CDR1 and CDR2: MNHNS and SASEGT. For the CDR3, the DNA is TGTGCCAGCAGTGACCCCGGGACTAATGAAAAACTGTTTTTT. Translating it yields CASSDPGTNEKLFF.

This chain joins TRBV18 and TRBJ1-1, with D uncertain. V was cut by 4 bases and J by 1 base, with 1 base left in between. Germline V gene lookup returns CDR1 KGHSH and CDR2 LQKENI. The CDR3 totals 11 residues. CDR3 in amino acids: CASSQNTEAFF. CDR3 bases: TGTGCCAGCTCACAGAACACTGAAGCTTTCTTT.